Given below is one T cell receptor (beta chain) in context. Its antigen remains unidentified. A much larger clone sits a single nucleotide away, making a read error possible. This sample stems from a study of CD8+CD57+ T cells in acquired aplastic anemia (dated by TCRdb to the late 2010s). For the study in its entirety: Extracted DNA from sorted CD4+ and CD8+ cells averaged 3.2 ug, ranging from about 0.18 to 27.4 ug. CD8+CD57+ expansion was defined as a frequency above the mean frequency observed in healthy subjects.

What the research found in general, with its limitations: Roughly 31 CD8+ CDR3 sequences were shared between patients and controls but appeared highly expressed in patients and within their immunodominant clones. No significant difference in CD8+ Simpson's diversity was found between patients and healthy controls (P=0.060).

V is cut back by 4 bases and J by 3 bases, with 4 bases in the junction unmatched. The germline V gene gives CDR1 as MNHNS and CDR2 as SASEGT. The CDR3 covers 14 residues, taking in both the cysteine and the phenylalanine. Only CDR3 DNA remains: 42 bases, in frame from the first base. Patients chosen for sequencing had shown expansion of CD8+CD57+ cells by flow cytometry. Every patient had severe acquired aplastic anemia, diagnosed using the International Study of Aplastic Anemia and Agranulocytosis and Camitta criteria. No patient had received any therapy when blood was sampled. The study deep-sequenced TCR repertoires of sorted CD4+ and CD8+ blood T cells from severe aplastic anemia patients and healthy subjects. In the USA, patient enrollment took place under clinicaltrials.gov protocols 00001620, 01623167, 00001397, 00071045, 00081523 and 00961064. Ficoll-Paque density gradient centrifugation was used to isolate peripheral blood mononuclear cells. CD4+ and CD8+ T cells were sorted by FACS or magnetic beads before DNA extraction.

Profiling of TCR beta VDJ combinations and CDR3 sequences used genomic DNA as the template. An Illumina HiSeq 2000 was the platform used for TCR repertoire sequencing. As for the authors' bioinformatics: TRBV/TRBJ rearrangement plots, CDR3 size and DJ length profiles, and Simpson's diversity index were used to assess repertoires. Whichever DNA sequence was most abundant in the deep sequencing data was defined as the immunodominant clone. CDR3 amino acid sequences were checked for sharing across subjects and were also compared against the VDJdb database and published repertoires. Through fastp at Q25 and MiXCR, TCRdb rebuilt clones from the public reads, retaining in-frame beta chains. Each record represents a unique CDR3 protein, reported with the most common genes and DNA among its rows. The V and J calls follow TCRdb's processing rather than the paper's. This sample has some 170,000 distinct CDR3 sequences in its table, and about 45% of those were observed once. 0.85% to 1.2% of the sample belongs to the ten largest clones.

The receptor chain draws on TRBV6-1 and TRBJ2-7, and 9 junction bases match TRBD2. The receptor was derived from a human donor with aplastic anemia. Sequenced sample: sorted CD4+, CD8+, or CD8+CD57+ T cells (not recorded which) from PBMCs. The sequenced DNA is TGTGCCAGCAGTGGGGGTAGCGGGGGCTACGAGCAGTACTTC. Protein translation: CASSGGSGGYEQYF.